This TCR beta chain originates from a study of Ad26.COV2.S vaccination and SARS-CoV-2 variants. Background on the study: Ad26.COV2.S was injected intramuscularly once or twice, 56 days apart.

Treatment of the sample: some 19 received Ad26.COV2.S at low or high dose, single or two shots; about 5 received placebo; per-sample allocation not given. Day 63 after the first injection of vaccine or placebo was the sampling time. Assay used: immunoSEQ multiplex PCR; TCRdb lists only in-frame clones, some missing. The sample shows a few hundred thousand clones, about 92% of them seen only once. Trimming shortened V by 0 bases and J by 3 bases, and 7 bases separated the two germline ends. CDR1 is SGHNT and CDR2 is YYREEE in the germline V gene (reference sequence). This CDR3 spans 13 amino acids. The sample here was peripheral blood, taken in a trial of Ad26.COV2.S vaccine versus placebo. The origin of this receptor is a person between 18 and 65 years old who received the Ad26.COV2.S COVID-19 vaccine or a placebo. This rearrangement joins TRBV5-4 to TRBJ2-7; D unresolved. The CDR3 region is CASSLEGYYEQYF. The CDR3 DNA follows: TGTGCCAGCAGCTTGGAGGGTTACTACGAGCAGTACTTC.